This passage covers 5 T cell receptor beta chains from one sample sequenced in a study of T cells in Graves' hyperthyroidism and ophthalmopathy. It was RNA transcripts that yielded the amplified TCR beta CDR3 regions. The HTBI primer set was used in a first-round RT-PCR of the TCR CDR3. TCRdb processed the multiplex PCR reads anew with MiXCR; each CDR3 protein has one entry. The sample yields roughly 500,000 distinct CDR3 sequences, about 43% seen once. Sequenced input: peripheral blood or thyroid tissue (not recorded which). The origin of the receptors is an adult woman with Graves' disease, either hyperthyroidism or ophthalmopathy (not recorded which).

This clonotype appeared a single time. This chain links TRBV7-2 with TRBJ1-1; TRBD1 might be the D (6 bases). The CDR3 length is 12 residues. V was shortened by 7 bases and J by 11 bases, with 17 bases between the two germline ends. The germline V gene encodes CDR1 SGHTA and CDR2 FQGNSA. This CDR3 is CASTGQFREAFF. CDR3 DNA: TGTGCCAGCACCGGACAGTTCCGGGAGGCTTTCTTT.

About this clonotype: A much larger clonotype is one base distant, so this may be a read error. The chain is built from TRBV6-5 and TRBJ1-4; 7 nucleotides line up with TRBD1. Per the germline V gene, CDR1 is MNHEY and CDR2 is SVGAGI. The CDR3 runs to 14 residues. The CDR3 region is CARSTLYRGEKLFF. The CDR3, as DNA: TGTGCCCGCAGTACCCTCTACAGGGGTGAAAAACTGTTTTTT.

This clonotype was detected a few times. V gene TRBV28 combines with J gene TRBJ2-7, with D possibly being TRBD1 (6 bases). V lost 7 bases to trimming and J lost 3 bases, with 13 bases between them. The germline V gene encodes CDR1 MDHEN and CDR2 SYDVKM. CDR3 length: 13 amino acids. The CDR3 DNA reads as TGTGCCAGCAAAGAGGCCAGGGGCTACGAGCAGTACTTC. As protein: CASKEARGYEQYF.

This clonotype was recorded at least ten times. The chain couples TRBV11-2 to TRBJ1-1; the D is unclear. The CDR3 is 11 residues long. Germline V lookup: CDR1 SGHAT, CDR2 FQNNGV. The V end lost 0 bases, the J end lost 6 bases, and 2 bases lay between the germline ends. In nucleotides, the CDR3 is TGTGCCAGCAGCTTAGAATCTGAAGCTTTCTTT. This encodes CASSLESEAFF.

The chain joins TRBV10-3 to TRBJ1-2, with 8 bases lining up with TRBD1. The CDR3 extends over 14 amino acids. V lost 8 bases, J lost 6 bases, and 11 bases stayed unmatched. Germline lookup yields CDR1 ENHRY and CDR2 SYGVKD. The CDR3 DNA follows: TGTGCCATCCCCTCGAGACAGGGGATCAATGGCTACACCTTC. This encodes CAIPSRQGINGYTF.